The following is a TCR beta chain sequence with its context. TCRdb's copy holds only in-frame clones and misses some; the assay was immunoSEQ multiplex PCR. Of some 46,000 clones listed, about 88% are singletons. This sample was included in a study of ipilimumab plus nivolumab after autologous stem cell transplantation. Checkpoint therapy with ipilimumab 1 mg/kg began 14 to 28 days after transplant. The CDR3 consists of 15 residues. V was pared by 3 bases and J by 8 bases, with 14 bases between. The germline CDR1 and CDR2 sequences are LGHNA and YSLEER. This clonotype originated in a male donor with multiple myeloma. The sample in question was PBMCs, obtained in a trial of ipilimumab plus nivolumab as post-transplant consolidation. The J gene is TRBJ1-6, the V gene TRBV4-3; a possible D gene is TRBD1 (6 bases). CDR3 nucleotides: TGCGCCAGCAGCCAGAACCCAGGGGTAGATTCACCCCTCCACTTT. Encoded protein: CASSQNPGVDSPLHF.